This TCR beta chain was recorded in a study of blood T cells in healthy people across ages. About this clonotype itself: Its antigen remains unidentified.

Whole-study results and caveats: Possibly confounding the expanded clonotype changes was the fact that donor CMV status was unknown. In long-lived donors, naive CD4+ cell counts and diversity exceeded those of aged donors.

Primed by a sample-barcoded 5' primer and a J-beta primer mix, a second PCR proceeded for 7 to 11 cycles. TCRdb called the 5' RACE reads again in MiXCR, with one record for every CDR3 protein. The sample carries fewer than 1,200,000 distinct CDR3 sequences, 20% to 25% recorded once. V gave up 4 bases and J gave up 2 bases, with 11 bases separating them. The CDR3 spans 14 residues. Healthy Caucasians from Russia aged about 6 to 90 served as donors. In addition, the sample was reused for a study of T cells of mothers and their children. This second study says: Three healthy Caucasian mothers, along with their six children, served as the donors.

The V gene is TRBV12-3 or TRBV12-4, the J gene TRBJ1-1, with D possibly being TRBD1 (6 bases). The clonotype comes from a girl aged 2 to 10 in good health. Material: blood. This CDR3 is CASSSGTRNTEAFF. As DNA, the CDR3 is TGTGCCAGCAGTTCCGGGACAAGAAACACTGAAGCTTTCTTT.